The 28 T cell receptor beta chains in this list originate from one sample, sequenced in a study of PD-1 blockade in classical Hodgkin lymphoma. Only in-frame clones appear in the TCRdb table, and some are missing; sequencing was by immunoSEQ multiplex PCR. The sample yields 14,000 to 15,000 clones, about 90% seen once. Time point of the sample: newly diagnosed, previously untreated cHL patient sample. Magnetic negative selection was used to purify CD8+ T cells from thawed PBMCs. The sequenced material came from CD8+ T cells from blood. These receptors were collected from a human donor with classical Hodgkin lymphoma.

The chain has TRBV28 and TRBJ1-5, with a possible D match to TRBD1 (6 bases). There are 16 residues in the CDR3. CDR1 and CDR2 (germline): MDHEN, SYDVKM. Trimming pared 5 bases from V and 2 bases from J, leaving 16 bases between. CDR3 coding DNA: TGTGCCAGCAGTCCAAGGGGGTGGGTGGGCAATCAGCCCCAGCATTTT. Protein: CASSPRGWVGNQPQHF.

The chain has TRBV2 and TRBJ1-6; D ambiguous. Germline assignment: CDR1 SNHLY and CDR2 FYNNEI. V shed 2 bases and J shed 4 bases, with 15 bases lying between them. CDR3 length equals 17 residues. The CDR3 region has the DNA TGTGCCAGCAGTGAACTCACGACTTCGGGGTATAATTCACCCCTCCACTTT. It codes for CASSELTTSGYNSPLHF. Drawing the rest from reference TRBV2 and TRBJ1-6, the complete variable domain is EPEVTQTPSHQVTQMGQEVILRCVPISNHLYFYWYRQILGQKVEFLVSFYNNEISEKSEIFDDQFSVERPDGSNFTLKIRSTKLEDSAMYFCASSELTTSGYNSPLHFGNGTRLTVT.

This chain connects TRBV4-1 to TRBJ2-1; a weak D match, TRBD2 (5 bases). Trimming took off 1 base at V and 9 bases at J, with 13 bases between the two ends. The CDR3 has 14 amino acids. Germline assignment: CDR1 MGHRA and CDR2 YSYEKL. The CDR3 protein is CASSQAEGTGEQFF. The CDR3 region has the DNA TGCGCCAGCAGCCAAGCTGAGGGAACGGGTGAGCAGTTCTTC.

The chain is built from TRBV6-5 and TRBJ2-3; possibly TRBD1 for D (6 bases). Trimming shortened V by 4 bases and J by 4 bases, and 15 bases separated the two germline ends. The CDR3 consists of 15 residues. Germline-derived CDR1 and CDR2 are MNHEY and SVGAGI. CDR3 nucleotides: TGTGCCAGCAGTTCCGGGTTCGAGGGGGCAGATACGCAGTATTTT. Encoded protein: CASSSGFEGADTQYF.

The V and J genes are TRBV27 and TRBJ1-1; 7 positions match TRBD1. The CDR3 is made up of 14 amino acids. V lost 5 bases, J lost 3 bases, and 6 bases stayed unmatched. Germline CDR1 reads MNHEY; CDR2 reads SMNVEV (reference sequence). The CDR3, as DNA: TGTGCCAGCAGTCTTGGACAGGTCCACACTGAAGCTTTCTTT. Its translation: CASSLGQVHTEAFF.

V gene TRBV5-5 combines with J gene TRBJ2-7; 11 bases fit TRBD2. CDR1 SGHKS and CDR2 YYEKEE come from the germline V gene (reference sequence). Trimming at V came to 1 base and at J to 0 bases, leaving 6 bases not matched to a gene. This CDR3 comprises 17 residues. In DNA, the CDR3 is TGTGCCAGCAGCTTGTTAGCGGGAGGGCCCAGCTCCTACGAGCAGTACTTC. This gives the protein CASSLLAGGPSSYEQYF.

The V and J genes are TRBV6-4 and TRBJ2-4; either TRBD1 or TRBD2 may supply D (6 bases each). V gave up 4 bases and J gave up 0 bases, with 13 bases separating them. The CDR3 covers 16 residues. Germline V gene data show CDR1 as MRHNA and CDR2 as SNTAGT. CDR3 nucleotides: TGTGCCAGCAGTGGGAGAGGGGGGCAAGCCAAAAACATTCAGTACTTC. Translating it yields CASSGRGGQAKNIQYF.

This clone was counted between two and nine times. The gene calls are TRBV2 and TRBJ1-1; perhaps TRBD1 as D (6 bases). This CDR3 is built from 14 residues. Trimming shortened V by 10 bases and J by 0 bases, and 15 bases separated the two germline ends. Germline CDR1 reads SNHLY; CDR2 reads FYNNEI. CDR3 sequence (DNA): TGTGCCACCGACAGGACGCGGGTGAACACTGAAGCTTTCTTT. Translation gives CATDRTRVNTEAFF.

The DNA of the CDR3 is TGTGCCATCAGTGAGGCGGGACAGGGGATCCTAAGGACCCAGTACTTC. Protein product: CAISEAGQGILRTQYF. This rearrangement joins TRBV10-3 to TRBJ2-5; 10 bases line up with TRBD1. From germline, CDR1 is ENHRY and CDR2 SYGVKD. The J segment lost 7 bases and the V segment lost 2 bases, leaving 10 bases of the junction unmatched. There are 16 residues in the CDR3.

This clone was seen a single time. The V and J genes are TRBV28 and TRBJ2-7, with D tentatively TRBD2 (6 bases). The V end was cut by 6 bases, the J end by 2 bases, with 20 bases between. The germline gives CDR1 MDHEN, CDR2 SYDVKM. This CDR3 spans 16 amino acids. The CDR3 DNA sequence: TGTGCCAGCAGCCCCGGGACTGTTGTAAAGCCCTACGAGCAGTACGTC. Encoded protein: CASSPGTVVKPYEQYV.

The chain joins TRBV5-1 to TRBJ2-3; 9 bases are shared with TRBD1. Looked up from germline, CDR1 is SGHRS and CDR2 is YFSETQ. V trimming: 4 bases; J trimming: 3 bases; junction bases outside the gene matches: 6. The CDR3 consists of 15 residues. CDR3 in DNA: TGCGCCAGCAGCAAAGGGACAGGGCCTACAGATACGCAGTATTTT. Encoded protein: CASSKGTGPTDTQYF. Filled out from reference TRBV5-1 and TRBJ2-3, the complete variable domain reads KAGVTQTPRYLIKTRGQQVTLSCSPISGHRSVSWYQQTPGQGLQFLFEYFSETQRNKGNFPGRFSGRQFSNSRSEMNVSTLELGDSALYLCASSKGTGPTDTQYFGPGTRLTVL.

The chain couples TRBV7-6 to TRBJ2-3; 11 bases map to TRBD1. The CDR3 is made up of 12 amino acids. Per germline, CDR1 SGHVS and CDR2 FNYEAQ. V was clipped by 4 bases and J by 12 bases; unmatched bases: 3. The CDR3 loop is CASSYGTGGQYF. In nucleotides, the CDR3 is TGTGCCAGCAGCTACGGGACAGGGGGTCAGTATTTT.

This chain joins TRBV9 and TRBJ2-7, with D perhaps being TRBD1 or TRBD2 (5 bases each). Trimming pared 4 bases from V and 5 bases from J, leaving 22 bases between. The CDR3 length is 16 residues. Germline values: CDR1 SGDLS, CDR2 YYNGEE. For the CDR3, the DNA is TGTGCCAGCAGCCCAGAGGGAAGGGGCTTAACGGACGAGCAGTACTTC. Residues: CASSPEGRGLTDEQYF.

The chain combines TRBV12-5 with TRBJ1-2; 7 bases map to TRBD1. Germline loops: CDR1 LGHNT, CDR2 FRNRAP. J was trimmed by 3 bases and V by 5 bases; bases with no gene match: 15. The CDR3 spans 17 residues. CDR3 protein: CASGISNLRGFYYGYTF. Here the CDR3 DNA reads TGTGCTAGTGGTATCTCCAACCTCAGGGGGTTTTACTATGGCTACACCTTC.

In nucleotides, the CDR3 is TGCGCCAGCAGCTTTTCGGGGACGAACACCGGGGAGCTGTTTTTT. Amino acid sequence: CASSFSGTNTGELFF. The V gene is TRBV5-1, the J gene TRBJ2-2, with a tentative D call TRBD2 (5 bases). Germline values: CDR1 SGHRS, CDR2 YFSETQ. Trimming cost V 2 bases and J 0 bases, with 8 bases left between them. This CDR3 has 15 amino acids.

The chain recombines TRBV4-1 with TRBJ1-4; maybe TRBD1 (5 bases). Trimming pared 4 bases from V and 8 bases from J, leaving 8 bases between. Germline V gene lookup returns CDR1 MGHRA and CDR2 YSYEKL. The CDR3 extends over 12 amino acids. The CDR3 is CASSPAGEKLFF. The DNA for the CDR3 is TGCGCCAGCAGCCCAGCAGGGGAAAAACTGTTTTTT.

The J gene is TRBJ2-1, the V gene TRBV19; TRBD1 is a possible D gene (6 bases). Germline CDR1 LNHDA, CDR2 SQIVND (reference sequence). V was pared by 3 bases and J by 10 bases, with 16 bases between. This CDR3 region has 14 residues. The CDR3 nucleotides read TGTGCCAGTAGTATCGGGACACCTCCTGCGGAGCAGTTCTTC. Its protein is CASSIGTPPAEQFF.

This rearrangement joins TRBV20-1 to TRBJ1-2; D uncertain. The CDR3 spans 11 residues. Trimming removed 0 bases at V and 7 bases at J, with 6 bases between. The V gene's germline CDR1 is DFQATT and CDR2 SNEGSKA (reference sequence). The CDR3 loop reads CSARDPPGYTF. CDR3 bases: TGCAGTGCTAGAGATCCTCCTGGCTACACCTTC.

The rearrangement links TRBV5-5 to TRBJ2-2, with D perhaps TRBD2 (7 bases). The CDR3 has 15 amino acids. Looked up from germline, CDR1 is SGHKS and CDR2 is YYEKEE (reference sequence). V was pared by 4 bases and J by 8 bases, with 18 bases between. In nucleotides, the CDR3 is TGTGCCAGCAGCATAGGGGGGGATGCTCCTGGGGAGCTGTTTTTT. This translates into CASSIGGDAPGELFF.

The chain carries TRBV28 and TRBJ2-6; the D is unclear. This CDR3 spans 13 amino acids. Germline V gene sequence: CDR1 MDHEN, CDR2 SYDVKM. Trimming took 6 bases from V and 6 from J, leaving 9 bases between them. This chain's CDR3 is CASRSPAANVLTF. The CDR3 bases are TGTGCCAGCAGGAGCCCAGCGGCCAACGTCCTGACTTTC.

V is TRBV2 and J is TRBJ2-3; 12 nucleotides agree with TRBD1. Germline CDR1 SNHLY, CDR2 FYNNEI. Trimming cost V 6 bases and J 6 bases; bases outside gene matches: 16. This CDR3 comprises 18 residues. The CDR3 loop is CASSSAPGTGGYVDTQYF. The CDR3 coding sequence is TGTGCCAGCAGCAGTGCTCCTGGGACAGGGGGCTATGTTGATACGCAGTATTTT.

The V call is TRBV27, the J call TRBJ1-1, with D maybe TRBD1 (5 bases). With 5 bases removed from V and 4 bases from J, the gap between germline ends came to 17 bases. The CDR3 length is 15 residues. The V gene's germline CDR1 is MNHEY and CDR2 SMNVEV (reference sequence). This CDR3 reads CASSGAGREGTEAFF. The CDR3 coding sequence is TGTGCCAGCAGTGGGGCCGGGAGGGAGGGCACTGAAGCTTTCTTT.

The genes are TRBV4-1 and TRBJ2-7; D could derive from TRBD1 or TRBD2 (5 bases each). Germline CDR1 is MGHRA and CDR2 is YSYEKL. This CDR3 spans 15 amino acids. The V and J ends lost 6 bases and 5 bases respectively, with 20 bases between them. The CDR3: CASRGTDLEIDEQYF. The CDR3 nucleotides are TGCGCCAGCAGGGGGACGGATTTAGAAATCGACGAGCAGTACTTC.

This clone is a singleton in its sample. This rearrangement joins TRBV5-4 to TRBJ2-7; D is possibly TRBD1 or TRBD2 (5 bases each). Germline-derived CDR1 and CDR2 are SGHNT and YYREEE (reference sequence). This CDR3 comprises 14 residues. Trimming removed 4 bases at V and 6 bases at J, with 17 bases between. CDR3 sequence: CASSIGLQGAEQYF. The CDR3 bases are TGTGCCAGCAGCATTGGCCTCCAGGGAGCCGAGCAGTACTTC.

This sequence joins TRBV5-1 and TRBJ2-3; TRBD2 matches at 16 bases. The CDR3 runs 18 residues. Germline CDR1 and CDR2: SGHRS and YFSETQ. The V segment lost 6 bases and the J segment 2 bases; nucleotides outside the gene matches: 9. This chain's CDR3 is CASTLGLAGGPLTDTQYF. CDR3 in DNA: TGCGCCAGCACCCTGGGACTAGCGGGAGGGCCACTCACAGATACGCAGTATTTT.

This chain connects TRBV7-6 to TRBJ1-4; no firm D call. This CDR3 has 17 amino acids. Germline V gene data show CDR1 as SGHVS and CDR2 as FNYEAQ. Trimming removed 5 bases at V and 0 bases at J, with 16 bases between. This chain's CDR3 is CASSPERTVATNEKLFF. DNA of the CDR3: TGTGCCAGCAGCCCGGAACGGACGGTTGCAACTAATGAAAAACTGTTTTTT.

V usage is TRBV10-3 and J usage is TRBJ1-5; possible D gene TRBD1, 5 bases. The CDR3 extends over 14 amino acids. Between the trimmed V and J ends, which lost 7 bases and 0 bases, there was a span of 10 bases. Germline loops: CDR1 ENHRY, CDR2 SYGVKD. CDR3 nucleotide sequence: TGTGCCATCAAGGAGGGGAATAGCAATCAGCCCCAGCATTTT. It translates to CAIKEGNSNQPQHF.

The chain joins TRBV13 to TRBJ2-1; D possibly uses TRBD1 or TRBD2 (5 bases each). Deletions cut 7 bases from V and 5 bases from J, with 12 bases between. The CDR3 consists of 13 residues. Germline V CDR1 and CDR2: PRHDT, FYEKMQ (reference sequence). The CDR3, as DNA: TGTGCCAGCAACCACGGGGCAAACAATGAGCAGTTCTTC. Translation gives CASNHGANNEQFF.